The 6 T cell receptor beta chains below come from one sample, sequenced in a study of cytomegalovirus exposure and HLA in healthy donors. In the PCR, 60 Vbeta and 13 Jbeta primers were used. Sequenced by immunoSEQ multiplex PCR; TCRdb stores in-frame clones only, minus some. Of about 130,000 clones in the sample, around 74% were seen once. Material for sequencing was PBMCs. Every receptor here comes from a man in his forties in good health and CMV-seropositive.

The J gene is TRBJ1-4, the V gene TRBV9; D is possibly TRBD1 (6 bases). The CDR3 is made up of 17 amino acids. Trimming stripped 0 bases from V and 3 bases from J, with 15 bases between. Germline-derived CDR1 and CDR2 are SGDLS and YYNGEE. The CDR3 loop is CASSVGGGRMANEKLFF. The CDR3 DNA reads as TGTGCCAGCAGCGTAGGCGGGGGGCGCATGGCTAATGAAAAACTGTTTTTT.

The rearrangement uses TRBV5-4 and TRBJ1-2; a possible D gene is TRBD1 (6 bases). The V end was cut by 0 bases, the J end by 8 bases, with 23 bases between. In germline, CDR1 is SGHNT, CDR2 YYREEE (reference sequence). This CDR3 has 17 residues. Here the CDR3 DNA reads TGTGCCAGCAGCTTGGACCGCGGACAGACAGCCTGGGAAGGCTACACCTTC. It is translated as CASSLDRGQTAWEGYTF.

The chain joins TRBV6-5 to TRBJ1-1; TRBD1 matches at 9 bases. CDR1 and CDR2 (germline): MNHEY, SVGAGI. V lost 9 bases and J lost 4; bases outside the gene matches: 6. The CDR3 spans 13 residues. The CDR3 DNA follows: TGTGCCAGTATGACAGGGGGAGGCACTGAAGCTTTCTTT. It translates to CASMTGGGTEAFF.

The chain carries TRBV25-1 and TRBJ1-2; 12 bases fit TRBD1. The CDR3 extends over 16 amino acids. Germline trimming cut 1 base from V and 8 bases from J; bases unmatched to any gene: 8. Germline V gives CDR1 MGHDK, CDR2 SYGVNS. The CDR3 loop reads CASSESGTGGLRGYTF. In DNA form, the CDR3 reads TGTGCCAGCAGTGAATCCGGGACAGGGGGCCTAAGGGGCTACACCTTC.

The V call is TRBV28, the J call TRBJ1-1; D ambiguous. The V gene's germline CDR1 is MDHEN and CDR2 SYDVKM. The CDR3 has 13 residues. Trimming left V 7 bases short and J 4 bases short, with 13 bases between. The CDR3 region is CASTDRRGTEAFF. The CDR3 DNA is TGTGCCAGCACGGATCGGCGAGGCACTGAAGCTTTCTTT.

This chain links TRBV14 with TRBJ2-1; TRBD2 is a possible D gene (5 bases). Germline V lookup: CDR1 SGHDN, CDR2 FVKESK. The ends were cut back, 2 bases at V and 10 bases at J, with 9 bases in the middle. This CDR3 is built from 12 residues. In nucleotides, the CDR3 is TGTGCCAGCAGCCAACTGTCGGGGGAGCAGTTCTTC. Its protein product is CASSQLSGEQFF.